The 32 T cell receptor beta chains below all came from one sample that was sequenced in a study of T cell changes during pregnancy in multiple sclerosis. Clones were read by immunoSEQ multiplex PCR, and TCRdb kept only the in-frame ones, dropping some. The sample has 110,000 or so clones; approximately 93% are singletons. The sample consisted of peripheral blood, taken before pregnancy. Receptors originate from a female donor with multiple sclerosis, enrolled in a pregnancy study.

The rearrangement joins TRBV2 to TRBJ2-5; 12 bases line up with TRBD2. CDR3 size: 13 residues. Unmatched junction bases numbered 1, after V lost 7 bases and J lost 4 bases. Germline CDR1 reads SNHLY; CDR2 reads FYNNEI. The DNA of the CDR3 is TGTGCCAGCACTAGCGGGGGGGGAGAGACCCAGTACTTC. It translates to CASTSGGGETQYF. Full variable domain (missing parts from reference TRBV2 and TRBJ2-5): EPEVTQTPSHQVTQMGQEVILRCVPISNHLYFYWYRQILGQKVEFLVSFYNNEISEKSEIFDDQFSVERPDGSNFTLKIRSTKLEDSAMYFCASTSGGGETQYFGPGTRLLVL.

The chain combines TRBV7-9 with TRBJ2-1; TRBD2 matches 12 bases. The CDR3 covers 16 residues. CDR1 and CDR2 (germline): SEHNR, FQNEAQ (reference sequence). After removal of 4 bases from V and 1 base from J, the junction contained 2 bases not matched to a gene. The CDR3 bases are TGTGCCAGCAGCTCCGGACTAGCGGGGTCCTACAATGAGCAGTTCTTC. Translation: CASSSGLAGSYNEQFF.

The chain carries TRBV6-4 and TRBJ2-3, with 10 nucleotides matching TRBD2. With V trimmed by 3 bases and J by 3 bases, 3 bases remained unmatched. The CDR3 is 15 amino acids. Germline V gives CDR1 MRHNA, CDR2 SNTAGT. DNA of the CDR3: TGTGCCAGCAGTGAAGCGGGAGGGCCAACAGATACGCAGTATTTT. This codes for CASSEAGGPTDTQYF.

This clone came up a few times. V gene TRBV28 combines with J gene TRBJ2-7, with 8 positions matching TRBD2. The germline V gene has CDR1 MDHEN and CDR2 SYDVKM. V shed 4 bases and J 0 bases; nucleotides not matched to a gene: 5. CDR3 size: 15 residues. The CDR3 DNA sequence: TGTGCCAGCAGTTCTAGCGGGTTGAGCTCCTACGAGCAGTACTTC. This sequence encodes CASSSSGLSSYEQYF.

The V call is TRBV11-3, the J call TRBJ2-2; perhaps TRBD1 as D (6 bases). The germline V gene has CDR1 SGHNT and CDR2 YENEEA. This CDR3 comprises 15 residues. The V and J ends lost 5 bases and 2 bases respectively, with 12 bases between them. Here the CDR3 reads CASSPGQRNTGELFF. CDR3 in DNA: TGTGCCAGCAGCCCAGGACAGCGTAACACCGGGGAGCTGTTTTTT.

The chain joins TRBV6-1 to TRBJ1-4; D gene unclear. Germline CDR1 is MNHNS and CDR2 is SASEGT. The ends were cut back, 6 bases at V and 2 bases at J, with 13 bases in the middle. The length of the CDR3 is 15 residues. The DNA for the CDR3 is TGTGCCAGCAGGGGTCTGGGCGCGACTAATGAAAAACTGTTTTTT. It translates to CASRGLGATNEKLFF.

The gene calls are TRBV7-9 and TRBJ1-3, with 12 bases lining up with TRBD1. Trimming took 6 bases from V and 8 from J; bases not matched to a gene: 5. Germline assignment: CDR1 SEHNR and CDR2 FQNEAQ (reference sequence). CDR3 length: 14 residues. The CDR3 reads CASRGTGGFDTIYF. CDR3 nucleotides: TGTGCCAGCAGGGGGACAGGGGGCTTTGACACCATATATTTT.

The chain carries TRBV25-1 and TRBJ2-7; D is perhaps TRBD1 (6 bases). Germline CDR1 reads MGHDK; CDR2 reads SYGVNS. The CDR3 sequence is 12 residues long. Trimming removed 10 bases at V and 2 bases at J, with 12 bases between. The CDR3 nucleotides are TGTGCCACTCGACAGGAGACCTACGAGCAGTACTTC. Translation gives CATRQETYEQYF.

The chain combines TRBV6-5 with TRBJ1-4, with a tentative D call TRBD1 (5 bases). The length of the CDR3 is 16 residues. Deletions cut 0 bases from V and 7 bases from J, with 15 bases between. Germline V gives CDR1 MNHEY, CDR2 SVGAGI. CDR3 DNA sequence: TGTGCCAGCAGTTACTCGGGGGGGACTGATGTTGAAAAACTGTTTTTT. Amino acids: CASSYSGGTDVEKLFF.

The genes are TRBV28 and TRBJ2-7; the D is unclear. CDR1 is MDHEN and CDR2 is SYDVKM in the germline V gene. V was pared by 3 bases and J by 9 bases, with 9 bases between. This CDR3 is 11 amino acids long. CDR3 protein: CASSFPSGQYF. The CDR3 DNA reads as TGTGCCAGCAGTTTCCCTTCGGGGCAGTACTTC. The whole variable domain, remainder taken from reference TRBV28 and TRBJ2-7, is DVKVTQSSRYLVKRTGEKVFLECVQDMDHENMFWYRQDPGLGLRLIYFSYDVKMKEKGDIPEGYSVSREKKERFSLILESASTNQTSMYLCASSFPSGQYFGPGTRLTVT.

The V gene is TRBV30, the J gene TRBJ2-7, with a weak D call TRBD1 (6 bases). V lost 5 bases, J lost 0 bases, and 14 bases lay in between. The CDR3 covers 14 residues. Germline-derived CDR1 and CDR2 are GTSNPN and SVGIG (reference sequence). The CDR3 loop is CAWETGFGSYEQYF. CDR3 DNA sequence: TGTGCCTGGGAAACAGGGTTTGGCTCCTACGAGCAGTACTTC. The full variable domain, completed using reference TRBV30 and TRBJ2-7, is SQTIHQWPATLVQPVGSPLSLECTVEGTSNPNLYWYRQAAGRGLQLLFYSVGIGQISSEVPQNLSASRPQDRQFILSSKKLLLSDSGFYLCAWETGFGSYEQYFGPGTRLTVT.

The CDR3 DNA reads TGTGCCAGCAGCCCAGGGACTAGCGGGGGGGGCCGGGGAGAGACCCAGTACTTC. This gives the protein CASSPGTSGGGRGETQYF. The chain combines TRBV9 with TRBJ2-5; TRBD2 matches 16 bases. V shed 4 bases and J 4 bases; nucleotides not matched to a gene: 10. The germline V gene has CDR1 SGDLS and CDR2 YYNGEE. The CDR3 runs to 18 residues.

The chain couples TRBV5-1 to TRBJ2-2, with TRBD2 matching over 11 bases. The CDR3 spans 16 residues. Germline V gives CDR1 SGHRS, CDR2 YFSETQ. Trimming cost V 4 bases and J 5 bases; bases outside gene matches: 7. This chain's CDR3 is CASSPSLAGGTGELFF. CDR3 nucleotides: TGCGCCAGCAGCCCCTCTCTAGCGGGAGGTACCGGGGAGCTGTTTTTT.

V gene TRBV4-1 combines with J gene TRBJ1-4; a possible D gene is TRBD1 (5 bases). From germline, CDR1 is MGHRA and CDR2 YSYEKL. The V gene lost 4 bases and the J gene lost 3 bases, with 9 bases spanning the gap. The CDR3 loop spans 14 amino acids. CDR3 loop: CASSPDSANEKLFF. DNA of the CDR3: TGCGCCAGCAGCCCCGACAGCGCTAATGAAAAACTGTTTTTT.

The chain couples TRBV7-9 to TRBJ1-2, with 9 positions matching TRBD1. Germline-derived CDR1 and CDR2 are SEHNR and FQNEAQ (reference sequence). V gave up 4 bases and J gave up 1 base; unmatched junction bases: 4. The CDR3 spans 15 residues. For the CDR3, the DNA is TGTGCCAGCAGCTCGCGACAGGGGGTTAACTATGGCTACACCTTC. Amino acid sequence: CASSSRQGVNYGYTF.

The chain couples TRBV19 to TRBJ2-1; TRBD2 agrees at 9 bases. This CDR3 is built from 15 residues. Germline values: CDR1 LNHDA, CDR2 SQIVND (reference sequence). After removal of 4 bases from V and 4 bases from J, the junction contained 5 bases not matched to a gene. CDR3 residues: CASSSAGGIYNEQFF. Written as DNA, the CDR3 is TGTGCCAGTAGTAGCGCGGGGGGGATTTACAATGAGCAGTTCTTC.

The chain has TRBV15 and TRBJ1-1; D may be TRBD1 (5 bases). Trimming left V 5 bases short and J 4 bases short, with 11 bases between. Germline-derived CDR1 and CDR2 are LNHNV and YYDKDF (reference sequence). This CDR3 comprises 13 residues. The CDR3 loop reads CATSRSGGTEAFF. In DNA form, the CDR3 reads TGTGCCACCAGCCGGTCGGGGGGCACTGAAGCTTTCTTT.

The chain carries TRBV6-1 and TRBJ2-7, with D possibly being TRBD1 (6 bases). The CDR3 has 15 amino acids. Trimming pared 8 bases from V and 2 bases from J, leaving 19 bases between. Germline lookup yields CDR1 MNHNS and CDR2 SASEGT. The CDR3 is CASLKSETGTYEQYF. In DNA, the CDR3 is TGTGCCAGCCTTAAGAGCGAGACAGGAACCTACGAGCAGTACTTC.

This chain uses TRBV27 with TRBJ2-5; D possibly corresponds to TRBD1 (5 bases). Per the germline V gene, CDR1 is MNHEY and CDR2 is SMNVEV (reference sequence). Trimming removed 6 bases at V and 2 bases at J, with 13 bases between. The CDR3 sequence is 14 residues long. In DNA, the CDR3 is TGTGCCAGCAGAAGACAGTCCCTTCAAGAGACCCAGTACTTC. Translated: CASRRQSLQETQYF.

The chain links TRBV6-5 to TRBJ2-1; 10 nucleotides match TRBD2. The length of the CDR3 is 14 residues. The germline V gene encodes CDR1 MNHEY and CDR2 SVGAGI. V trimming: 6 bases; J trimming: 4 bases; junction bases outside the gene matches: 3. In nucleotides, the CDR3 is TGTGCCAGCAGGACTAGCGGGTCTTACAATGAGCAGTTCTTC. Protein: CASRTSGSYNEQFF.

The chain recombines TRBV18 with TRBJ2-7; TRBD2 matches 13 bases. This CDR3 region has 17 residues. CDR1 is KGHSH, CDR2 LQKENI, per germline. Trimming removed 4 bases from V and 2 bases from J; junction bases left unmatched: 8. CDR3 sequence (DNA): TGTGCCAGCTCACTTGGGACTAGCGGGAACTCTCCCTACGAGCAGTACTTC. It codes for CASSLGTSGNSPYEQYF.

The V gene is TRBV27, the J gene TRBJ2-5; 12 bases map to TRBD2. The germline gives CDR1 MNHEY, CDR2 SMNVEV (reference sequence). After removal of 5 bases from V and 2 bases from J, the junction contained 6 bases not matched to a gene. CDR3 length: 16 amino acids. The DNA for the CDR3 is TGTGCCAGCAGTCGACTAGCGGGAGAAGGGCAAGAGACCCAGTACTTC. As protein: CASSRLAGEGQETQYF.

V is TRBV28 and J is TRBJ1-1; 8 bases fit TRBD1. This CDR3 region has 16 residues. The germline V gene encodes CDR1 MDHEN and CDR2 SYDVKM. The trim removed 2 bases at V and 0 bases at J, leaving 5 bases unmatched. In nucleotides, the CDR3 is TGTGCCAGCAGTTTAAGAAGGGACAGGTTGAACACTGAAGCTTTCTTT. Its translation: CASSLRRDRLNTEAFF.

The chain carries TRBV7-2 and TRBJ1-4, with 10 bases lining up with TRBD1. The V gene end was trimmed by 3 bases and the J gene end by 7 bases; junction bases not matched to a gene: 2. Germline-derived CDR1 and CDR2 are SGHTA and FQGNSA. The length of the CDR3 is 14 residues. CDR3 sequence: CASSFDRGPEKLFF. The CDR3 DNA reads as TGTGCCAGCAGCTTCGACAGGGGGCCTGAAAAACTGTTTTTT.

The rearrangement links TRBV13 to TRBJ2-1; possibly TRBD2 for D (6 bases). Germline V gives CDR1 PRHDT, CDR2 FYEKMQ (reference sequence). There are 14 residues in the CDR3. Trimming shortened V by 1 base and J by 5 bases, and 9 bases separated the two germline ends. The chain's CDR3 is CASSLAIADNEQFF. In DNA, the CDR3 is TGTGCCAGCAGCTTAGCTATAGCGGACAATGAGCAGTTCTTC. The whole variable domain, remainder taken from reference TRBV13 and TRBJ2-1, is AAGVIQSPRHLIKEKRETATLKCYPIPRHDTVYWYQQGPGQDPQFLISFYEKMQSDKGSIPDRFSAQQFSDYHSELNMSSLELGDSALYFCASSLAIADNEQFFGPGTRLTVL.

This clone was seen just once. The chain's CDR3 is CASSLAQTANSPLHF. CDR3 DNA: TGTGCCAGCAGCTTAGCGCAAACTGCTAATTCACCCCTCCACTTT. The rearrangement joins TRBV7-6 to TRBJ1-6; D uncertain. Germline CDR1 is SGHVS and CDR2 is FNYEAQ. CDR3 length: 15 amino acids. The V gene lost 0 bases and the J gene lost 6 bases, with 9 bases spanning the gap.

V is TRBV4-1 and J is TRBJ2-7, with TRBD2 matching 9 bases. The germline V gene encodes CDR1 MGHRA and CDR2 YSYEKL. J lost 2 bases, V lost 3 bases, and 11 bases had no gene match. This CDR3 region has 17 residues. The CDR3 is CASSQQKATSGTYEQYF. The CDR3 region has the DNA TGCGCCAGCAGCCAGCAAAAGGCGACTAGCGGAACCTACGAGCAGTACTTC.

The CDR3 protein is CASRSGIFHYEQYF. CDR3 nucleotide sequence: TGTGCCAGCAGGTCGGGGATTTTCCACTACGAGCAGTACTTC. This chain uses TRBV2 with TRBJ2-7; weak D call: TRBD2 (5 bases). Between the trimmed V and J ends, which lost 6 bases and 3 bases, there was a span of 15 bases. Germline CDR1 and CDR2: SNHLY and FYNNEI. The CDR3 covers 14 residues.

V and J are TRBV6-5 and TRBJ2-1, with TRBD2 matching 8 bases. Trimming cost V 5 bases and J 1 base; bases outside gene matches: 1. CDR3 length: 14 amino acids. Germline assignment: CDR1 MNHEY and CDR2 SVGAGI. For the CDR3, the DNA is TGTGCCAGCAGTCAGCGGGAGTCCTACAATGAGCAGTTCTTC. It yields the protein CASSQRESYNEQFF.

Points on this clone: Different DNA sequences within this sample yield the same CDR3. The chain couples TRBV10-3 to TRBJ2-1; weak D call: TRBD1 (5 bases). CDR3 size: 12 residues. Between the trimmed V and J ends, which lost 6 bases and 5 bases, there was a span of 8 bases. The germline gives CDR1 ENHRY, CDR2 SYGVKD. The CDR3 DNA reads TGTGCCATCAGCAGGGTTGACAATGAGCAGTTCTTC. As protein: CAISRVDNEQFF.

The chain is built from TRBV4-1 and TRBJ1-1; weak D call: TRBD1 (5 bases). V lost 2 bases and J lost 0, with 7 bases in between. The CDR3 extends over 14 amino acids. Germline CDR1 is MGHRA and CDR2 is YSYEKL. CDR3 amino acids: CASSQRQLNTEAFF. In DNA, the CDR3 is TGCGCCAGCAGCCAAAGACAGCTGAACACTGAAGCTTTCTTT.

V and J are TRBV6-5 and TRBJ2-7; D unclear. V was cut by 0 bases and J by 5 bases, with 8 bases left in between. The CDR3 has 13 amino acids. Germline-derived CDR1 and CDR2 are MNHEY and SVGAGI. The CDR3 bases are TGTGCCAGCAGTTACTCGGGCCGCCACGAGCAGTACTTC. Translated, it gives CASSYSGRHEQYF.